These 8 T cell receptor beta chains were sequenced from one sample in a study of Graves' ophthalmopathy and Graves' hyperthyroidism. RNA served as the template for amplifying TCR beta CDR3 regions. Following a first-round RT-PCR that used HTBI primers, a second-round multiplex PCR was carried out. TCRdb itself ran the multiplex PCR reads through MiXCR, one entry per CDR3 protein. The sample yields about 240,000 distinct CDR3 sequences, around 50% seen once. Sequencing was done on a sample of peripheral blood. The receptors stem from an adult man with Graves' ophthalmopathy.

The chain employs TRBV7-8 and TRBJ2-7, with unresolved D. This CDR3 comprises 15 residues. Germline-derived CDR1 and CDR2 are SGHVS and FQNEAQ. Trimming removed 2 bases from V and 0 bases from J, with 11 bases in between. The CDR3 spells CASSLIPGPSYEQYF. The CDR3 DNA is TGTGCCAGCAGCTTAATTCCGGGTCCCTCCTACGAGCAGTACTTC.

In this sample, this clonotype turned up once. This chain links TRBV2 with TRBJ1-1; D remains ambiguous. Germline CDR1 reads SNHLY; CDR2 reads FYNNEI. The CDR3 consists of 14 residues. Trimming left V 5 bases short and J 5 bases short, with 15 bases between. CDR3 amino acids: CASSTPGGWTEAFF. CDR3 in DNA: TGTGCCAGCAGTACCCCGGGAGGCTGGACTGAAGCTTTCTTT. Combining the CDR3 with reference TRBV2 and TRBJ1-1 gives the whole variable domain EPEVTQTPSHQVTQMGQEVILRCVPISNHLYFYWYRQILGQKVEFLVSFYNNEISEKSEIFDDQFSVERPDGSNFTLKIRSTKLEDSAMYFCASSTPGGWTEAFFGQGTRLTVV.

This clonotype was counted only a few times. The chain employs TRBV24-1 and TRBJ2-2, with a tentative D call TRBD2 (6 bases). The CDR3 length is 16 residues. Germline values: CDR1 KGHDR, CDR2 SFDVKD. Trimming stripped 3 bases from V and 0 bases from J, with 10 bases between. CDR3 sequence: CATSDLGTSNTGELFF. The CDR3, as DNA: TGTGCCACCAGTGATCTAGGGACTTCGAACACCGGGGAGCTGTTTTTT.

The rearrangement uses TRBV5-7 and TRBJ1-4; TRBD1 matches 10 bases. TRBV5-7 is an ORF for which the function is uncertain. The V gene end was trimmed by 4 bases and the J gene end by 5 bases; junction bases not matched to a gene: 11. This CDR3 region has 17 residues. CDR3: CASSQAPTGGVNEKLFF. CDR3 coding DNA: TGTGCCAGCAGCCAAGCCCCGACAGGGGGCGTGAATGAAAAACTGTTTTTT.

In its sample, this clonotype was seen a few times. V is TRBV9 and J is TRBJ2-7; D might be TRBD1 or TRBD2, each matching 5 bases. Trimming took off 0 bases at V and 6 bases at J, with 10 bases between the two ends. In germline, CDR1 is SGDLS, CDR2 YYNGEE. This CDR3 region has 13 residues. As DNA, the CDR3 is TGTGCCAGCAGCGTAGACGGGGCTCGCGAGCAGTACTTC. The encoded protein is CASSVDGAREQYF.

The chain carries TRBV12-3 or TRBV12-4 and TRBJ2-7; D is perhaps TRBD2 (6 bases). This CDR3 comprises 14 residues. The V end was cut by 8 bases, the J end by 2 bases, with 16 bases between. The CDR3 DNA sequence: TGTGCCAGCGCCGCCGGGACTCACCCCTACGAGCAGTACTTC. Its translation: CASAAGTHPYEQYF.

The V and J genes are TRBV13 and TRBJ2-5, with D perhaps given as TRBD1 or TRBD2 (5 bases each). The germline V and J ends were trimmed by 4 bases and 4 bases, with 13 bases remaining between them. The germline V gene has CDR1 PRHDT and CDR2 FYEKMQ (reference sequence). CDR3 length: 14 residues. CDR3 DNA sequence: TGTGCCAGCAGCTGGGGACGTTTAGGAGAGACCCAGTACTTC. It yields the protein CASSWGRLGETQYF.

CDR3 sequence reads: CASSLTVPNYGYTF. CDR3 DNA sequence: TGTGCCAGCAGTTTAACAGTCCCGAACTATGGCTACACCTTC. The J gene is TRBJ1-2, the V gene TRBV12-3 or TRBV12-4; D unresolved. This CDR3 comprises 14 residues. The germline V and J ends were trimmed by 2 bases and 2 bases, with 9 bases remaining between them.